One and the same sample provided the 14 T cell receptor beta chains below, sequenced in a study of blood T cell repertoires in COVID-19. Measured with immunoSEQ multiplex PCR; TCRdb has only the in-frame clones, and not every one. The sample has tens of thousands of clones, around 78% seen once. The sample taken for sequencing was peripheral blood. These receptors were collected from an elderly woman with acute or convalescent COVID-19.

The chain uses TRBV12-5 and TRBJ2-1; 14 nucleotides align to TRBD2. The length of the CDR3 is 16 residues. The ends lost 8 bases at V and 6 bases at J; junction bases unmatched: 9. Looked up from germline, CDR1 is LGHNT and CDR2 is FRNRAP. The CDR3 here is CASSFGTSGGLNEQFF. The DNA for the CDR3 is TGTGCTAGTAGCTTCGGGACTAGCGGGGGTCTCAATGAGCAGTTCTTC.

This clone was counted a few times. The V call is TRBV10-3, the J call TRBJ2-3; 7 bases are a match to TRBD2. The CDR3 has 15 residues. Germline-derived CDR1 and CDR2 are ENHRY and SYGVKD. V lost 4 bases and J lost 0; bases outside the gene matches: 4. CDR3 amino acids: CAISGVSGSTDTQYF. The CDR3 DNA reads TGTGCCATCAGTGGGGTTAGCGGGAGCACAGATACGCAGTATTTT.

V usage is TRBV3-1 (or the pseudogene TRBV3-2) and J usage is TRBJ1-6; tentatively, D is TRBD1 (5 bases). The ends were cut back, 3 bases at V and 8 bases at J, with 11 bases in the middle. The length of the CDR3 is 14 residues. Per the germline V gene, CDR1 is LGHDT and CDR2 is YNNKEL (reference sequence). The CDR3 protein is CASSHIIGDSPLHF. The CDR3 DNA sequence: TGTGCCAGCAGCCACATTATAGGGGATTCACCCCTCCACTTT.

The V call is TRBV5-1, the J call TRBJ2-3; D is uncertain. V was clipped by 4 bases and J by 5 bases, with 8 bases between them. The germline gives CDR1 SGHRS, CDR2 YFSETQ. This CDR3 comprises 12 residues. CDR3 in DNA: TGCGCCAGCAGCCACAGAAGAGATACGCAGTATTTT. This codes for CASSHRRDTQYF.

The genes are TRBV10-3 and TRBJ2-1; D gene ambiguous. Trimming left V 2 bases short and J 5 bases short, with 4 bases between. CDR1 and CDR2 (germline): ENHRY, SYGVKD. The CDR3 has 12 residues. In DNA form, the CDR3 reads TGTGCCATCAGTGAGCGGGACAATGAGCAGTTCTTC. Translation gives CAISERDNEQFF.

The chain joins TRBV29-1 to TRBJ2-3; D remains unclear. Trimming pared 6 bases from V and 7 bases from J, leaving 8 bases between. The CDR3 covers 10 residues. The germline gives CDR1 SQVTM, CDR2 ANQGSEA. The CDR3 nucleotides read TGCAGCGTCCTAGTGAATACGCAGTATTTT. Translation gives CSVLVNTQYF.

The genes are TRBV18 and TRBJ1-4; 9 positions agree with TRBD1. CDR3 size: 15 residues. Germline V gene data show CDR1 as KGHSH and CDR2 as LQKENI. Trimming at V came to 0 bases and at J to 8 bases, leaving 4 bases not matched to a gene. CDR3 in DNA: TGTGCCAGCTCACCACCGGGACAGGGAAGCGAAAAACTGTTTTTT. Residues: CASSPPGQGSEKLFF.

The genes are TRBV6-1 and TRBJ2-7; 9 bases are shared with TRBD2. Germline V gives CDR1 MNHNS, CDR2 SASEGT. J lost 7 bases, V lost 4 bases, and 5 bases had no gene match. The CDR3 extends over 13 amino acids. CDR3 in DNA: TGTGCCAGCAGTGTAGCGGGAGAGGGAGAGCAGTACTTC. The encoded protein is CASSVAGEGEQYF.

The V and J genes are TRBV30 and TRBJ1-3; no firm D call. Trimming shortened V by 2 bases and J by 4 bases, and 18 bases separated the two germline ends. Germline CDR1 and CDR2: GTSNPN and SVGIG (reference sequence). CDR3 length: 16 amino acids. DNA of the CDR3: TGTGCCTGGAGTCCGGGAGGCGGGGAGTCCGGAAACACCATATATTTT. This encodes CAWSPGGGESGNTIYF.

V is TRBV4-2 and J is TRBJ1-1, with TRBD1 as a possible D gene (5 bases). V gave up 4 bases and J gave up 4 bases, with 22 bases separating them. The CDR3 is made up of 17 amino acids. Looked up from germline, CDR1 is LGHNA and CDR2 is YNFKEQ. CDR3 loop: CASSPSLGAFGSTEAFF. CDR3 bases: TGTGCCAGCAGCCCATCCCTTGGGGCTTTCGGCAGCACTGAAGCTTTCTTT.

The J gene is TRBJ2-1, the V gene TRBV3-1 (or the pseudogene TRBV3-2); TRBD2 aligns across 12 bases. The CDR3 contains 17 residues. V gave up 0 bases and J gave up 6 bases; unmatched junction bases: 6. Per the germline V gene, CDR1 is LGHDT and CDR2 is YNNKEL (reference sequence). This CDR3 is CASSQERAGLAGNEQFF. CDR3 bases: TGTGCCAGCAGCCAAGAAAGGGCGGGACTAGCGGGCAATGAGCAGTTCTTC.

The chain is built from TRBV19 and TRBJ1-2; possibly TRBD1 for D (6 bases). Germline CDR1 LNHDA, CDR2 SQIVND (reference sequence). CDR3 length: 13 residues. V lost 7 bases to trimming and J lost 2 bases, with 11 bases between them. CDR3 nucleotides: TGTGCCAGTAATCCAGGGGCGAACTATGGCTACACCTTC. Translated: CASNPGANYGYTF.

J is TRBJ2-5 and V is TRBV9, with 7 bases aligning to TRBD2. Germline V CDR1 and CDR2: SGDLS, YYNGEE. V shed 5 bases, J shed 5 bases, and the junction held 12 bases outside the gene matches. CDR3 size: 15 residues. CDR3 in amino acids: CASSGSGQVWETQYF. DNA of the CDR3: TGTGCCAGCAGTGGTAGCGGGCAAGTCTGGGAGACCCAGTACTTC.

The chain joins TRBV19 to TRBJ1-2; 11 nucleotides match TRBD1. With V trimmed by 4 bases and J by 4 bases, 5 bases remained unmatched. The CDR3 consists of 15 residues. Per the germline V gene, CDR1 is LNHDA and CDR2 is SQIVND (reference sequence). This CDR3 is CASSTGTGGFYGYTF. Here the CDR3 DNA reads TGTGCCAGTAGTACCGGGACAGGGGGTTTCTATGGCTACACCTTC. The full variable domain, rest sourced from reference TRBV19 and TRBJ1-2, is DGGITQSPKYLFRKEGQNVTLSCEQNLNHDAMYWYRQDPGQGLRLIYYSQIVNDFQKGDIAEGYSVSREKKESFPLTVTSAQKNPTAFYLCASSTGTGGFYGYTFGSGTRLTVV.